Presented here are 25 T cell receptor beta chains from one specimen sequenced in a study of T cell changes during pregnancy in multiple sclerosis. The method was immunoSEQ multiplex PCR; TCRdb's version includes in-frame clones alone and lacks a portion of them. The table records 43,000 or so clones, roughly 92% of them present only once. The sequencing here drew on peripheral blood, taken in the third trimester of pregnancy. The source of these receptors is a female donor with multiple sclerosis, enrolled in a pregnancy study.

This clone was detected only once. J is TRBJ2-7 and V is TRBV28; 7 nucleotides agree with TRBD1. With 6 bases clipped from V and 5 bases from J, the junction kept 7 bases outside the gene matches. This CDR3 has 13 amino acids. Germline loops: CDR1 MDHEN, CDR2 SYDVKM. Written as DNA, the CDR3 is TGTGCCAGCAGCTTACAGGGGCGGAACGAGCAGTACTTC. Its translation: CASSLQGRNEQYF.

CDR3 sequence (DNA): TGTGCCAGCAGCCTAACCGGGACAGGGGGCGGGAACATTCAGTACTTC. Its protein is CASSLTGTGGGNIQYF. The chain has TRBV7-2 and TRBJ2-4; TRBD1 aligns across 12 bases. CDR1 is SGHTA and CDR2 is FQGNSA in the germline V gene. The CDR3 sequence is 16 residues long. V gave up 5 bases and J gave up 7 bases; unmatched junction bases: 9.

The chain couples TRBV4-3 to TRBJ2-1; 11 bases agree with TRBD2. Germline loops: CDR1 LGHNA, CDR2 YSLEER. The CDR3 is 17 residues long. J gave up 7 bases and V 3 bases, and 11 bases lay outside the gene matches. The CDR3 here is CASSHIAGGFGRNEQFF. The CDR3 bases are TGCGCCAGCAGCCACATAGCGGGAGGGTTTGGTCGAAATGAGCAGTTCTTC.

The rearrangement joins TRBV19 to TRBJ2-7; TRBD1 agrees at 7 bases. Germline V gives CDR1 LNHDA, CDR2 SQIVND (reference sequence). The V segment lost 7 bases and the J segment 3 bases; nucleotides outside the gene matches: 9. This CDR3 region has 14 residues. The DNA of the CDR3 is TGTGCCAGTACCGTGACAGGGACAAACTACGAGCAGTACTTC. Protein product: CASTVTGTNYEQYF.

The rearrangement uses TRBV7-2 and TRBJ2-1; the match to TRBD2 covers 9 bases. Germline V gene lookup returns CDR1 SGHTA and CDR2 FQGNSA. This CDR3 is 14 amino acids long. V lost 6 bases and J lost 6; bases outside the gene matches: 6. CDR3 in amino acids: CASRALAGFNEQFF. For the CDR3, the DNA is TGTGCCAGCAGAGCCCTAGCGGGGTTCAATGAGCAGTTCTTC.

The CDR3 bases are TGTGCCAGCTCACCGCAGGCGAGCTCCTACAATGAGCAGTTCTTC. This sequence encodes CASSPQASSYNEQFF. This chain links TRBV18 with TRBJ2-1; D ambiguous. The CDR3 runs 15 residues. Germline V CDR1 and CDR2: KGHSH, LQKENI. Deletions cut 3 bases from V and 0 bases from J, with 9 bases between.

V and J are TRBV6-5 and TRBJ1-3, with no clear D. The CDR3 has 14 residues. Per the germline V gene, CDR1 is MNHEY and CDR2 is SVGAGI. Trimming shortened V by 7 bases and J by 0 bases, and 10 bases separated the two germline ends. The DNA for the CDR3 is TGTGCCAGCATTAGCGGGATCTCTGGAAACACCATATATTTT. This gives the protein CASISGISGNTIYF.

This clone was detected only once. V and J are TRBV7-8 and TRBJ2-1; TRBD2 matches at 8 bases. Per germline, CDR1 SGHVS and CDR2 FQNEAQ. This CDR3 spans 15 amino acids. Trimming took 5 bases from V and 0 from J; bases not matched to a gene: 3. The CDR3 DNA follows: TGTGCCAGCAGCCTTAGCGGGAACTCCTACAATGAGCAGTTCTTC. Protein product: CASSLSGNSYNEQFF.

The genes are TRBV19 and TRBJ1-2; 7 bases fit TRBD1. The CDR3 contains 12 residues. V lost 10 bases and J lost 2; bases outside the gene matches: 4. Germline lookup yields CDR1 LNHDA and CDR2 SQIVND (reference sequence). The CDR3 DNA reads as TGTGCCACCGAGGGACAGAACTATGGCTACACCTTC. Protein product: CATEGQNYGYTF. The whole variable domain, remainder taken from reference TRBV19 and TRBJ1-2, is DGGITQSPKYLFRKEGQNVTLSCEQNLNHDAMYWYRQDPGQGLRLIYYSQIVNDFQKGDIAEGYSVSREKKESFPLTVTSAQKNPTAFYLCATEGQNYGYTFGSGTRLTVV.

This chain connects TRBV27 to TRBJ2-7; 8 nucleotides agree with TRBD1. The J segment lost 4 bases and the V segment lost 5 bases, leaving 7 bases of the junction unmatched. This CDR3 region has 14 residues. CDR1 is MNHEY and CDR2 is SMNVEV in the germline V gene (reference sequence). CDR3 sequence (DNA): TGTGCCAGCAGTCCGCGACAGGGGAGATACGAGCAGTACTTC. This gives the protein CASSPRQGRYEQYF.

The genes are TRBV14 and TRBJ1-1, with a possible D match to TRBD1 (5 bases). This CDR3 has 14 residues. Germline V gene sequence: CDR1 SGHDN, CDR2 FVKESK. The germline V and J ends were trimmed by 4 bases and 6 bases, with 15 bases remaining between them. This CDR3 reads CASSPQGGVAEAFF. CDR3 nucleotide sequence: TGTGCCAGCAGCCCGCAGGGTGGAGTAGCTGAAGCTTTCTTT.

This clone was observed a few times. The V gene is TRBV7-6, the J gene TRBJ1-1; D not resolved. The CDR3 runs 12 residues. V lost 6 bases to trimming and J lost 1 base, with 6 bases between them. Per germline, CDR1 SGHVS and CDR2 FNYEAQ. The CDR3 is CASSTENTEAFF. CDR3 sequence (DNA): TGTGCCAGCAGTACAGAGAACACTGAAGCTTTCTTT.

The rearrangement uses TRBV2 and TRBJ2-1; 9 nucleotides match TRBD1. The CDR3 runs to 15 residues. Losses at the gene ends were 5 bases for V and 8 bases for J; bases not matched to a gene: 10. Germline-derived CDR1 and CDR2 are SNHLY and FYNNEI. CDR3 protein: CASSPSGTGSHEQFF. The CDR3 nucleotides read TGTGCCAGCAGTCCTTCCGGGACAGGGTCCCATGAGCAGTTCTTC.

This sequence joins TRBV6-1 and TRBJ2-7; 11 bases are shared with TRBD1. The CDR3 runs to 13 residues. Germline V lookup: CDR1 MNHNS, CDR2 SASEGT. V lost 4 bases to trimming and J lost 13 bases; unmatched junction nucleotides: 9. The CDR3 nucleotides read TGTGCCAGCAGTGCTACAGGACAGGGGGCGACCTACTTC. Its protein product is CASSATGQGATYF.

The chain uses TRBV4-3 and TRBJ1-2, with TRBD1 as a possible D gene (6 bases). The V and J ends lost 0 bases and 3 bases respectively, with 14 bases between them. The CDR3 has 16 residues. Per the germline V gene, CDR1 is LGHNA and CDR2 is YSLEER. This CDR3 is CASSQDAPTGDYGYTF. In DNA form, the CDR3 reads TGCGCCAGCAGCCAAGATGCCCCGACAGGAGACTATGGCTACACCTTC.

The chain employs TRBV14 and TRBJ2-7, with 11 bases fitting TRBD2. CDR1 is SGHDN and CDR2 is FVKESK in the germline V gene. V was clipped by 6 bases and J by 4 bases; unmatched bases: 8. CDR3 length equals 15 residues. As DNA, the CDR3 is TGTGCCAGCAGTCTAACTAGCGGGAGAGGTTACGAGCAGTACTTC. It is translated as CASSLTSGRGYEQYF.

V usage is TRBV5-1 and J usage is TRBJ2-7; 9 bases are a match to TRBD1. V lost 5 bases and J lost 4; bases outside the gene matches: 4. CDR3 length equals 13 residues. Per the germline V gene, CDR1 is SGHRS and CDR2 is YFSETQ. CDR3 sequence reads: CASRRTGVYEQYF. Written as DNA, the CDR3 is TGCGCCAGCAGAAGGACAGGGGTATACGAGCAGTACTTC.

The chain recombines TRBV10-1 with TRBJ2-4; 8 nucleotides match TRBD1. Germline lookup yields CDR1 WNHNN and CDR2 SYGVQD (reference sequence). The trim removed 0 bases at V and 0 bases at J, leaving 10 bases unmatched. The CDR3 sequence is 19 residues long. The CDR3 region is CASSESTPRTGQAKNIQYF. The DNA for the CDR3 is TGCGCCAGCAGTGAGTCGACACCAAGGACAGGGCAAGCCAAAAACATTCAGTACTTC.

The rearrangement links TRBV28 to TRBJ2-5, with D possibly TRBD1 on 6 matching bases. The CDR3 runs to 15 residues. Germline V CDR1 and CDR2: MDHEN, SYDVKM. The ends were cut back, 6 bases at V and 3 bases at J, with 17 bases in the middle. The CDR3 region has the DNA TGTGCCAGCAGATTACCGGGACAACGAAAAGAGACCCAGTACTTC. This codes for CASRLPGQRKETQYF.

The CDR3 protein is CASRHLKETQYF. The CDR3 DNA reads TGTGCCAGCAGACATCTTAAAGAGACCCAGTACTTC. V and J are TRBV11-2 and TRBJ2-5, with D unclear. CDR3 size: 12 residues. The germline V gene encodes CDR1 SGHAT and CDR2 FQNNGV. The ends were cut back, 6 bases at V and 3 bases at J, with 8 bases in the middle.

The rearrangement links TRBV7-2 to TRBJ1-2; D gene ambiguous. This CDR3 has 14 amino acids. Germline loops: CDR1 SGHTA, CDR2 FQGNSA. Trimming left V 3 bases short and J 8 bases short, with 16 bases between. CDR3 protein: CASSFSPSAAGYTF. In nucleotides, the CDR3 is TGTGCCAGCAGCTTTTCTCCGAGCGCCGCGGGCTACACCTTC.

The rearrangement joins TRBV5-6 to TRBJ2-1; D possibly corresponds to TRBD2 (6 bases). In germline, CDR1 is SGHDT, CDR2 YYEEEE. The CDR3 is 15 residues long. Trimming took 4 bases from V and 0 from J, leaving 11 bases between them. CDR3 sequence (DNA): TGTGCCAGCAGCAAGGGACTCGGCTCCTACAATGAGCAGTTCTTC. It is translated as CASSKGLGSYNEQFF.

The V gene is TRBV5-5, the J gene TRBJ2-2; the D gene is possibly TRBD1 (5 bases). The germline V and J ends were trimmed by 1 base and 3 bases, with 10 bases remaining between them. The CDR3 length is 15 residues. CDR1 is SGHKS and CDR2 is YYEKEE in the germline V gene (reference sequence). Written as DNA, the CDR3 is TGTGCCAGCAGCTTGTCAGGGAAGGACACCGGGGAGCTGTTTTTT. The encoded protein is CASSLSGKDTGELFF.

The genes are TRBV10-3 and TRBJ1-1; possibly TRBD1 for D (6 bases). CDR3 length equals 14 residues. Looked up from germline, CDR1 is ENHRY and CDR2 is SYGVKD. V lost 6 bases and J 0 bases, leaving 11 bases between the germline ends. This CDR3 is CAIRDDRLNTEAFF. The CDR3 DNA reads as TGTGCCATCAGAGACGACAGGCTGAACACTGAAGCTTTCTTT.

The chain employs TRBV5-6 and TRBJ1-3; no firm D call. The CDR3 is made up of 16 amino acids. V lost 3 bases to trimming and J lost 4 bases, with 17 bases between them. Germline CDR1 and CDR2: SGHDT and YYEEEE. The CDR3 is CASSSPREGIGNTIYF. The CDR3 DNA reads as TGTGCCAGCAGCTCTCCCCGGGAGGGTATCGGAAACACCATATATTTT. Using reference TRBV5-6 and TRBJ1-3 for the parts outside the CDR3, the full variable domain is DAGVTQSPTHLIKTRGQQVTLRCSPKSGHDTVSWYQQALGQGPQFIFQYYEEEERQRGNFPDRFSGHQFPNYSSELNVNALLLGDSALYLCASSSPREGIGNTIYFGEGSWLTVV.